Shown below are 26 T cell receptor beta chains from a single sample sequenced in a study of blood T cells in healthy people across ages. Using a J-beta primer mix together with a sample-barcoded 5' primer, a second PCR was run for roughly 6 to 11 cycles. MiXCR was run by TCRdb on the 5' RACE reads, yielding one entry per CDR3 protein. The sample consists of 550,000 to 750,000 distinct CDR3 sequences, under 25% of them appearing once. The sequencing sample was made of blood. The source is a man in his sixties or seventies in good health.

The chain combines TRBV6-2 or TRBV6-3 with TRBJ1-5; D gene unclear. The CDR3 is made up of 12 amino acids. In germline, CDR1 is MNHEY, CDR2 SVGEGT. Trimming left V 5 bases short and J 6 bases short, with 8 bases between. CDR3 DNA: TGTGCCAGCAGTACAGTAAGTCAGCCCCAGCATTTT. Protein product: CASSTVSQPQHF.

This clonotype has just a few counts. The chain has TRBV20-1 and TRBJ2-1; 12 bases line up with TRBD2. CDR1 and CDR2 from the germline V gene are DFQATT and SNEGSKA (reference sequence). V lost 4 bases to trimming and J lost 0 bases; unmatched junction nucleotides: 7. This CDR3 contains 17 residues. In nucleotides, the CDR3 is TGCAGTGCTATAGGACTAGCGGGAATGAGCTCCTACAATGAGCAGTTCTTC. Translating gives CSAIGLAGMSSYNEQFF.

This clonotype has more than one count but fewer than ten. The chain joins TRBV5-6 to TRBJ1-1, with D tentatively TRBD1 (6 bases). The CDR3 runs 14 residues. V gave up 4 bases and J gave up 3 bases, with 13 bases separating them. Germline assignment: CDR1 SGHDT and CDR2 YYEEEE. The CDR3 reads CASSLRQAYTEAFF. Written as DNA, the CDR3 is TGTGCCAGCAGCCTTAGACAGGCCTACACTGAAGCTTTCTTT.

The chain recombines TRBV3-1 with TRBJ2-7, with 8 bases fitting TRBD2. The germline V gene has CDR1 LGHDT and CDR2 YNNKEL (reference sequence). J lost 2 bases, V lost 8 bases, and 5 bases had no gene match. The CDR3 is made up of 13 amino acids. CDR3 region: CASLGLAPYEQYF. The CDR3 DNA is TGTGCCAGCCTAGGACTAGCACCCTACGAGCAGTACTTC.

The chain employs TRBV28 and TRBJ2-3; D is perhaps TRBD1 or TRBD2 (5 bases each). The CDR3 spans 16 residues. Germline-derived CDR1 and CDR2 are MDHEN and SYDVKM. The V end was cut by 6 bases, the J end by 1 base, with 17 bases between. In DNA form, the CDR3 reads TGTGCCAGCAGGCCCCGTTTGGGACGGGGCACAGATACGCAGTATTTT. Protein: CASRPRLGRGTDTQYF.

Regarding this clonotype: Sequence at one end of the junction differs from germline and may be a read error. This chain joins TRBV11-1 and TRBJ2-1; 8 bases map to TRBD2. The CDR3 runs to 13 residues. The germline gives CDR1 SGHAT, CDR2 FQDESV (reference sequence). CDR3 protein: CDSSLAGPNEQFF. The CDR3 bases are TGTGACAGCAGCTTAGCGGGGCCTAATGAGCAGTTCTTC. Variable domain in full (rest from reference TRBV11-1 and TRBJ2-1): EAEVAQSPRYKITEKSQAVAFWCDPISGHATLYWYRQILGQGPELLVQFQDESVVDDSQLPKDRFSAERLKGVDSTLKIQPAELGDSAMYLCDSSLAGPNEQFFGPGTRLTVL.

This clonotype was seen more than once but under ten times. The chain has TRBV20-1 and TRBJ2-7, with TRBD2 matching 8 bases. With V trimmed by 0 bases and J by 4 bases, 11 bases remained unmatched. CDR3 length: 16 residues. Germline values: CDR1 DFQATT, CDR2 SNEGSKA (reference sequence). CDR3 DNA sequence: TGCAGTGCTAGAGATTGGCGGGAGGCCTCGTATTACGAGCAGTACTTC. Translation: CSARDWREASYYEQYF.

This clonotype has only a few counts. The chain joins TRBV20-1 to TRBJ2-7; a weak D match, TRBD2 (6 bases). V was clipped by 3 bases and J by 1 base, with 16 bases between them. The V gene's germline CDR1 is DFQATT and CDR2 SNEGSKA (reference sequence). This CDR3 is 15 amino acids long. CDR3 sequence (DNA): TGCAGTGCTAGGCACTCGGGAGTTGTATCCTACGAGCAGTACTTC. Protein product: CSARHSGVVSYEQYF.

The V gene is TRBV27, the J gene TRBJ1-5, with 11 bases that match TRBD1. The trim removed 2 bases at V and 3 bases at J, leaving 12 bases unmatched. The CDR3 contains 19 residues. Germline assignment: CDR1 MNHEY and CDR2 SMNVEV (reference sequence). CDR3 in DNA: TGTGCCAGCAGTTTAAGGGGACAGGGGGTGGTAAGCTTCAATCAGCCCCAGCATTTT. Translated, it gives CASSLRGQGVVSFNQPQHF.

The V gene is TRBV11-2, the J gene TRBJ2-5; 7 bases line up with TRBD1. TRBJ2-1 matches the DNA end more closely, so the J call is doubtful. Germline CDR1 and CDR2: SGHAT and FQNNGV. The CDR3 is made up of 15 amino acids. The CDR3: CASSLRQGEVNEQFF. The CDR3 DNA follows: TGTGCCAGCAGCTTACGACAGGGAGAGGTCAATGAGCAGTTCTTC.

This clonotype was detected only a few times. The V gene is TRBV15, the J gene TRBJ2-3; perhaps TRBD2 as D (6 bases). Deletions cut 1 base from V and 7 bases from J, with 12 bases between. Germline CDR1 reads LNHNV; CDR2 reads YYDKDF (reference sequence). This CDR3 is 14 amino acids long. The CDR3 is CATSRGGDGNTQYF. CDR3 coding DNA: TGTGCCACCAGCAGAGGGGGGGACGGGAATACGCAGTATTTT.

This clonotype has just a few counts. The chain joins TRBV4-1 to TRBJ1-2; TRBD1 matches at 12 bases. V lost 0 bases and J lost 4; bases outside the gene matches: 6. CDR3 size: 17 residues. The germline V gene encodes CDR1 MGHRA and CDR2 YSYEKL. DNA for the CDR3: TGCGCCAGCAGCCAAGATCCGGGGACAGGGGGCGGCTATGGCTACACCTTC. It encodes CASSQDPGTGGGYGYTF.

In its sample, this clonotype was seen a few times. This chain uses TRBV15 with TRBJ1-2; D unresolved. V was cut by 1 base and J by 6 bases, with 18 bases left in between. Germline V gene sequence: CDR1 LNHNV, CDR2 YYDKDF (reference sequence). This CDR3 has 16 residues. CDR3 region: CATSRGGGTSYNGYTF. The CDR3 DNA reads TGTGCCACCAGCAGAGGAGGAGGAACCTCGTACAATGGCTACACCTTC. The variable domain in full, completed from reference TRBV15 and TRBJ1-2, reads DAMVIQNPRYQVTQFGKPVTLSCSQTLNHNVMYWYQQKSSQAPKLLFHYYDKDFNNEADTPDNFQSRRPNTSFCFLDIRSPGLGDTAMYLCATSRGGGTSYNGYTFGSGTRLTVV.

This rearrangement joins TRBV9 to TRBJ2-7, with D perhaps matching TRBD2 (7 bases). This CDR3 is 16 amino acids long. V lost 0 bases and J lost 0, with 13 bases in between. Germline V CDR1 and CDR2: SGDLS, YYNGEE. The CDR3 sequence is CASSVGGGSPSYEQYF. Written as DNA, the CDR3 is TGTGCCAGCAGCGTAGGCGGGGGCTCGCCCTCCTACGAGCAGTACTTC. Full variable domain (rest looked up from reference TRBV9 and TRBJ2-7): DSGVTQTPKHLITATGQRVTLRCSPRSGDLSVYWYQQSLDQGLQFLIQYYNGEERAKGNILERFSAQQFPDLHSELNLSSLELGDSALYFCASSVGGGSPSYEQYFGPGTRLTVT.

This clonotype was counted ten times or more. The junction differs from germline at one of its ends, possibly a read error. The chain joins TRBV12-3 or TRBV12-4 to TRBJ2-2; no firm D call. The CDR3 covers 14 residues. The CDR3 sequence: CASSLEANTGELFF. CDR3 nucleotides: TGTGCCAGCAGCTTAGAGGCGAACACCGGGGAGCTGTTTTTT.

The chain couples TRBV29-1 to TRBJ2-3; TRBD2 agrees at 7 bases. This CDR3 has 16 residues. CDR1 and CDR2 (germline): SQVTM, ANQGSEA. V gave up 8 bases and J gave up 2 bases; unmatched junction bases: 16. CDR3 DNA sequence: TGCAGCTCGGAAGGGGCTCTAGCGGAAAACACAGATACGCAGTATTTT. Translation: CSSEGALAENTDTQYF.

As DNA, the CDR3 is TGTGCCAGCTCACCAGGGACTAGCGGGATCTCGGAGACCCAGTACTTC. This sequence encodes CASSPGTSGISETQYF. The chain joins TRBV18 to TRBJ2-5; 13 bases are shared with TRBD2. This CDR3 comprises 16 residues. Germline assignment: CDR1 KGHSH and CDR2 LQKENI. V trimming: 2 bases; J trimming: 5 bases; junction bases outside the gene matches: 5.

This clonotype was seen more than once but under ten times. CDR3 bases: TGTGCCAGCAGACCATCACGGACAGCGACATCCGAGCAGTACTTC. It yields the protein CASRPSRTATSEQYF. The chain is built from TRBV28 and TRBJ2-7; D may be TRBD1 (6 bases). Germline CDR1 is MDHEN and CDR2 is SYDVKM. Trimming cost V 6 bases and J 6 bases, with 21 bases left between them. CDR3 size: 15 residues.

The gene calls are TRBV7-9 and TRBJ1-3, with D perhaps matching TRBD1 (6 bases). V was shortened by 5 bases and J by 2 bases, with 13 bases between the two germline ends. The germline CDR1 and CDR2 sequences are SEHNR and FQNEAQ (reference sequence). The CDR3 runs 15 residues. This CDR3 is CASSPDRTPGNTIYF. CDR3 DNA: TGTGCCAGCAGCCCAGACAGGACCCCTGGAAACACCATATATTTT.

A few counts support this clonotype. A junction boundary mismatches the germline segment, possibly from a read error. The gene calls are TRBV7-3 and TRBJ2-6, with a weak D call TRBD1 (5 bases). This CDR3 has 17 amino acids. Germline V gene data show CDR1 as SGHTA and CDR2 as FQGTGA. The CDR3, as DNA: TGTGCCAGCAGCTTAATCGCGGAAGACTCTGGGGCCGACGTCCTGACTTTC. It yields the protein CASSLIAEDSGADVLTF.

The CDR3 DNA reads as TGTGCCAGCAGCTCCCTAGCGCATGAGCAGTTCTTC. This encodes CASSSLAHEQFF. The chain has TRBV12-3 or TRBV12-4 and TRBJ2-5; D perhaps matches TRBD2 (6 bases). The J call may not be correct, given that the DNA end is closer to TRBJ2-1. The CDR3 consists of 12 residues.

J is TRBJ2-7 and V is TRBV10-3; D possibly corresponds to TRBD1 (5 bases). V lost 4 bases and J lost 0, with 10 bases in between. Per germline, CDR1 ENHRY and CDR2 SYGVKD. CDR3 length: 14 amino acids. CDR3 loop: CAISGRGSSYEQYF. The CDR3 region has the DNA TGTGCCATCAGTGGAAGGGGAAGCTCCTACGAGCAGTACTTC.

This clonotype was detected a few times. The chain joins TRBV4-3 to TRBJ2-2; 9 nucleotides align to TRBD1. This CDR3 has 15 amino acids. Per the germline V gene, CDR1 is LGHNA and CDR2 is YSLEER. The trim removed 4 bases at V and 3 bases at J, leaving 3 bases unmatched. The CDR3 reads CASSRQGGDTGELFF. The CDR3 bases are TGCGCCAGCAGCCGACAGGGGGGGGACACCGGGGAGCTGTTTTTT.

In this sample, this clonotype turned up once. This sequence joins TRBV6-5 and TRBJ1-1; D is undetermined. Germline CDR1 is MNHEY and CDR2 is SVGAGI. Trimming shortened V by 5 bases and J by 0 bases, and 16 bases separated the two germline ends. The CDR3 consists of 16 residues. The CDR3 loop is CASSRGVLPMNTEAFF. The CDR3 bases are TGTGCCAGCAGTAGAGGAGTTCTCCCGATGAACACTGAAGCTTTCTTT.

V and J are TRBV20-1 and TRBJ2-1; 7 positions match TRBD2. Germline CDR1 DFQATT, CDR2 SNEGSKA (reference sequence). J gave up 4 bases and V 5 bases, and 5 bases lay outside the gene matches. The CDR3 extends over 13 amino acids. The CDR3 is CSAAGVRYNEQFF. Written as DNA, the CDR3 is TGCAGTGCTGCGGGAGTCCGATACAATGAGCAGTTCTTC.

This clonotype was seen at least ten times. The rearrangement links TRBV28 to TRBJ1-4; TRBD1 agrees at 7 bases. V shed 4 bases, J shed 8 bases, and the junction held 16 bases outside the gene matches. Per germline, CDR1 MDHEN and CDR2 SYDVKM. CDR3 size: 17 residues. For the CDR3, the DNA is TGTGCCAGCAGTTCCAGCGGGACAGTCCTTCAGCGAGAAAAACTGTTTTTT. Translating gives CASSSSGTVLQREKLFF.